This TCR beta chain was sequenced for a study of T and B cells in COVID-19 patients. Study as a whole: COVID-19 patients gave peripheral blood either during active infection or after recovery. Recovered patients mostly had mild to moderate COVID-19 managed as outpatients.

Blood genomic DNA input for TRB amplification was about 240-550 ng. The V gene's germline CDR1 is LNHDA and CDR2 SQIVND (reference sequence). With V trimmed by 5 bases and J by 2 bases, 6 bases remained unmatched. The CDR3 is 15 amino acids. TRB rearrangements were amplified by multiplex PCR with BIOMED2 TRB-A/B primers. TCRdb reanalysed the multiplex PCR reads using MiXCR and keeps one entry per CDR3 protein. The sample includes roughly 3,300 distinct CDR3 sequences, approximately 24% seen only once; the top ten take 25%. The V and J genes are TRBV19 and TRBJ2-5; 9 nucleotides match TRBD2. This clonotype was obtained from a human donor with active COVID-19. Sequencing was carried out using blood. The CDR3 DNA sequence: TGTGCCAGTAGTCCCCGACTAGCGGCACAAGAGACCCAGTACTTC. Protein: CASSPRLAAQETQYF. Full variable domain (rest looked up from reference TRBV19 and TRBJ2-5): DGGITQSPKYLFRKEGQNVTLSCEQNLNHDAMYWYRQDPGQGLRLIYYSQIVNDFQKGDIAEGYSVSREKKESFPLTVTSAQKNPTAFYLCASSPRLAAQETQYFGPGTRLLVL.